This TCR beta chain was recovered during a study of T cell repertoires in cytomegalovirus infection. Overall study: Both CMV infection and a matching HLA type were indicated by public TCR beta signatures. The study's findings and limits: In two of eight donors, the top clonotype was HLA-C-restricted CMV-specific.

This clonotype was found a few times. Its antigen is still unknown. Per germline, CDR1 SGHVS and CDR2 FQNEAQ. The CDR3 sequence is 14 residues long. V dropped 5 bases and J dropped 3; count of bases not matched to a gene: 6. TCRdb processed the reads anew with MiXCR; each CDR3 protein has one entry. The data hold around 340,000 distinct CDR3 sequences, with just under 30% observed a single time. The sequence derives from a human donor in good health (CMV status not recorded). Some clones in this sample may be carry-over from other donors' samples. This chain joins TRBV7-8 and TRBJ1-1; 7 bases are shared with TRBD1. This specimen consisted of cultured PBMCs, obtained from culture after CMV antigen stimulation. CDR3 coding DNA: TGTGCCAGCAGCCCCGGCGGACAGGACACTGAAGCTTTCTTT. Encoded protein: CASSPGGQDTEAFF.